The subject of this entry is one T cell receptor beta chain. The data belong to a study of cytomegalovirus exposure and HLA in healthy donors. The CDR3 runs 15 residues. With 1 base clipped from V and 8 bases from J, the junction kept 6 bases outside the gene matches. The germline CDR1 and CDR2 sequences are SGHVS and FNYEAQ. The PCR employed 60 Vbeta primers together with 13 Jbeta primers. Here immunoSEQ multiplex PCR was the method, and the copy in TCRdb shows in-frame clones only, minus some. The repertoire includes 150,000 to 200,000 clones, 79% of them detected once, and 1.5% sits in the top ten.

Source material: PBMCs. The chain links TRBV7-6 to TRBJ2-1, with 9 bases that match TRBD2. This TCR was sampled from a girl aged 10 to 17 in good health and CMV-seropositive. In nucleotides, the CDR3 is TGTGCCAGCAGCTTAGGAGGGCGCGGGAGGGATGAGCAGTTCTTC. Encoded protein: CASSLGGRGRDEQFF.